This T cell receptor beta chain was sequenced during a study of memory CD4+ T cells and cytomegalovirus serostatus. Sequencing was performed with immunoSEQ multiplex PCR; in TCRdb, only in-frame clones are kept and a portion is missing. In the table there are under 55,000 clones, around 81% of which are singletons. CDR3 length: 15 residues. V lost 6 bases and J lost 7, with 16 bases in between. In germline, CDR1 is MDHEN, CDR2 SYDVKM. Single viable CD3+CD4+CD8-CD45RO+ cells were sorted as the memory CD4+ T cells. A word on this clone: The same CDR3 arises from other DNA sequences in this sample as well.

Sequencing was done on a sample of memory CD4+ T cells from blood. This receptor was identified in an adult in good health and CMV-seronegative. This chain links TRBV28 with TRBJ1-6, with D tentatively TRBD1 (6 bases). CDR3 loop: CASRISGVGNSPLHF. The DNA of the CDR3 is TGTGCCAGCAGAATATCAGGGGTGGGGAATTCACCCCTCCACTTT.